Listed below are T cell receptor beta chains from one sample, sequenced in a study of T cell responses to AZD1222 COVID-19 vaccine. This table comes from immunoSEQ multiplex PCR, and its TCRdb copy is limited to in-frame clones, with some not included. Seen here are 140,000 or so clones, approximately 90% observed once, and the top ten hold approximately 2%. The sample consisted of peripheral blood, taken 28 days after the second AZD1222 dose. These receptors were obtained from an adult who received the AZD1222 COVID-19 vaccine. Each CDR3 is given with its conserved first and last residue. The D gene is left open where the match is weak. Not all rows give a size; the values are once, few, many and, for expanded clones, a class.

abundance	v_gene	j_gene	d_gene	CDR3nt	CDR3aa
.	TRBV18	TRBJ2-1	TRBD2	TGTGCCAGCTCACCACGACTAGCTACCTATGAGCAGTTCTTC	CASSPRLATYEQFF
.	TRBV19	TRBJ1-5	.	TGTGCCAGTAGTTCTCCGGAGGGGATGGGTCAGCCCCAGCATTTT	CASSSPEGMGQPQHF
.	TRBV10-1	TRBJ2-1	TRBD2	TGCGCCAGCAGTCCCGGGACTAGCGGGACCAATGAGCAGTTCTTC	CASSPGTSGTNEQFF
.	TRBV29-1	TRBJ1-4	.	TGCAGCGAGGGACACTCTAATGAAAAACTGTTTTTT	CSEGHSNEKLFF
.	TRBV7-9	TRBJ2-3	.	TGTGCCAGCAGCTTACAGGGGAGCACAGATACGCAGTATTTT	CASSLQGSTDTQYF
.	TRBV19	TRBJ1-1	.	TGTGCCAGTAGAGGGTCGTCGACAGTTCCTTCCTTGGCTTTCTTT	CASRGSSTVPSLAFF
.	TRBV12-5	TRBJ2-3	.	TGTGCTAGTGGTTCTCCGAGAGGGGGACTCCAAATGACTAGCACAGATACGCAGTATTTT	CASGSPRGGLQMTSTDTQYF
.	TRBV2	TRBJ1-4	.	TGTGTCGAGCCACCCCATCTTCGGGAAAAACTGTTTTTT	CVEPPHLREKLFF
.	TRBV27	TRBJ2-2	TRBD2	TGTGCCAGCAGTTTTAGTTTAGCGGGGGTTCTCAACACCGGGGAGCTGTTTTTT	CASSFSLAGVLNTGELFF
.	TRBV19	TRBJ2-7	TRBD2	TGTGCCAGTAGTAAAAAGCGGGGGCCGGACTACGAGCAGTACTTC	CASSKKRGPDYEQYF
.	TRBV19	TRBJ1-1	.	TGTGCCAGTAGGGCAGACAGAGCCCACACTGAAGCTTTCTTT	CASRADRAHTEAFF
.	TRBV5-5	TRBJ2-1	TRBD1	TGTGCCAGCAGCTTGGTTGGGACAGGGAGGTACAATGAGCAGTTCTTC	CASSLVGTGRYNEQFF
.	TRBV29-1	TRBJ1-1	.	TGCAGCGTTGATGGGGGTCCTAGCGCTGAAGCTTTCTTT	CSVDGGPSAEAFF
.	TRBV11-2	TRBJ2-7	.	TGTGCCAGCAGCTTCGGGACTGACTGGGCCGAGCAGTACTTC	CASSFGTDWAEQYF
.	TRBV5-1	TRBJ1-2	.	TGCGCCAGCAGCTACACCGGGACAACTAACTATGGCTACACCTTC	CASSYTGTTNYGYTF
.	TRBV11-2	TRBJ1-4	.	TGTGCCAGCAGAAGGGCTGAAAAACTGTTTTTT	CASRRAEKLFF
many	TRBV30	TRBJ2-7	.	TGTGCCGGGGAGATAGCCAGGGCCTACGAGCAGTACTTC	CAGEIARAYEQYF
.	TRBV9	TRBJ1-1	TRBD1	TGTGCCAGCAGCGGAGGGACAGGCACTGAAGCTTTCTTT	CASSGGTGTEAFF
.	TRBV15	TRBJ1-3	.	TGTGCCACCAGCAGAGGGTTAAGGGGGTACACTGGAAACACCATATATTTT	CATSRGLRGYTGNTIYF
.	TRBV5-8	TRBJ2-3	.	TGTGCCAGCAGCCTAGGGACATATAGCACAGATACGCAGTATTTT	CASSLGTYSTDTQYF
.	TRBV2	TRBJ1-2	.	TGTGCCAGCAGTGATCCAGGAACGAACTATGGCTACACCTTC	CASSDPGTNYGYTF
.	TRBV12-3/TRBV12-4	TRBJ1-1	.	TGTGCCAGCAGTCAGGGGTTGGCTGAAGCTTTCTTT	CASSQGLAEAFF
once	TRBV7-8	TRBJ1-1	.	TGTGCCAGCAGCTTAGTCAAGTTAAACACTGAAGCTTTCTTT	CASSLVKLNTEAFF